Following are 17 T cell receptor beta chains from one sample sequenced in a study of T cells in Graves' hyperthyroidism and ophthalmopathy. Amplified TCR beta CDR3 regions derived from RNA transcripts. The primer set for the first-round RT-PCR of the TCR CDR3 was HTBI. In TCRdb, the multiplex PCR reads were re-called with MiXCR into one record per CDR3 protein. This table holds about 34,000 distinct CDR3 sequences, around 50% found once. Sequenced: blood. The receptor source for this set is a woman aged 40 to 55 with Graves' ophthalmopathy.

This chain links TRBV27 with TRBJ2-1; D is possibly TRBD1 or TRBD2 (5 bases each). Trimming left V 6 bases short and J 9 bases short, with 18 bases between. Germline V gene data show CDR1 as MNHEY and CDR2 as SMNVEV (reference sequence). CDR3 length: 14 residues. The CDR3, as DNA: TGTGCCAGCAGAATAGCGAGGGGTTCATTTGAGCAGTTCTTC. This codes for CASRIARGSFEQFF.

This clonotype was seen many times. The V call is TRBV5-1, the J call TRBJ2-1; D uncertain. The CDR3 loop spans 15 amino acids. Trimming pared 0 bases from V and 0 bases from J, leaving 7 bases between. CDR1 SGHRS and CDR2 YFSETQ come from the germline V gene. CDR3 in DNA: TGCGCCAGCAGCTTGGGTGTGAGCTCCTACAATGAGCAGTTCTTC. This encodes CASSLGVSSYNEQFF.

V is TRBV20-1 and J is TRBJ1-5; a possible D gene is TRBD1 (6 bases). Deletions cut 2 bases from V and 11 bases from J, with 19 bases between. Germline CDR1 and CDR2: DFQATT and SNEGSKA (reference sequence). The CDR3 loop spans 14 amino acids. The CDR3 spells CSARRRGGASTQHF. The CDR3 DNA sequence: TGCAGTGCTAGACGGAGGGGGGGCGCGTCTACCCAGCATTTT.

The chain carries TRBV7-2 and TRBJ2-7; 12 nucleotides line up with TRBD1. Per the germline V gene, CDR1 is SGHTA and CDR2 is FQGNSA. Trimming took 3 bases from V and 7 from J; bases not matched to a gene: 19. CDR3 size: 19 residues. The CDR3, as DNA: TGTGCCAGCAGCTTTAGGGGGACAGGGGGCGGACTACCTTGCTGGGAGCAGTACTTC. Residues: CASSFRGTGGGLPCWEQYF. Full variable domain (rest looked up from reference TRBV7-2 and TRBJ2-7): GAGVSQSPSNKVTEKGKDVELRCDPISGHTALYWYRQSLGQGLEFLIYFQGNSAPDKSGLPSDRFSAERTGGSVSTLTIQRTQQEDSAVYLCASSFRGTGGGLPCWEQYFGPGTRLTVT.

About this clonotype itself: A read error is possible here, since a much larger clone lies one base away. The rearrangement joins TRBV11-3 to TRBJ2-7; tentatively, D is TRBD1 or TRBD2 (5 bases each). Germline-derived CDR1 and CDR2 are SGHNT and YENEEA. This CDR3 spans 16 amino acids. Trimming took 6 bases from V and 6 from J, leaving 24 bases between them. This CDR3 reads CASSAYPRGRVSEQYF. The DNA of the CDR3 is TGTGCCAGCAGTGCCTACCCCCGGGGCAGGGTAAGCGAGCAGTACTTC.

In regard to this clonotype: A much larger clone sits a single nucleotide away, making a read error possible. The gene calls are TRBV2 and TRBJ2-3, with no clear D. Germline V gene data show CDR1 as SNHLY and CDR2 as FYNNEI. V dropped 5 bases and J dropped 0 bases, with 6 bases sitting between them. The CDR3 has 13 amino acids. The CDR3 here is CASSSFSTDTQYF. The CDR3 DNA is TGTGCCAGCAGTTCCTTTAGCACAGATACGCAGTATTTT.

The DNA of the CDR3 is TGTGCCAGCAGCGTAGTAGGGACAGGGGGCCTGAACACTGAAGCTTTCTTT. It translates to CASSVVGTGGLNTEAFF. This chain connects TRBV9 to TRBJ1-1, with TRBD1 matching over 12 bases. Trimming removed 0 bases from V and 0 bases from J; junction bases left unmatched: 3. The CDR3 runs 17 residues. The germline V gene has CDR1 SGDLS and CDR2 YYNGEE.

This clonotype was observed at least ten times. The chain employs TRBV4-1 and TRBJ2-3; 10 bases match TRBD2. Unmatched junction bases numbered 2, after V lost 0 bases and J lost 2 bases. Germline V lookup: CDR1 MGHRA, CDR2 YSYEKL. This CDR3 spans 16 amino acids. The chain's CDR3 is CASSQDGLAATDTQYF. The CDR3 DNA reads as TGCGCCAGCAGCCAAGACGGACTAGCGGCCACAGATACGCAGTATTTT.

The rearrangement links TRBV2 to TRBJ2-7; 14 bases agree with TRBD2. The CDR3 is made up of 12 amino acids. In germline, CDR1 is SNHLY, CDR2 FYNNEI. With 8 bases clipped from V and 12 bases from J, the junction kept 6 bases outside the gene matches. CDR3 amino acids: CASGTSGSLRYF. The CDR3 DNA reads as TGTGCCAGCGGGACTAGCGGGAGTTTGAGGTACTTC.

This clonotype showed up many times. Possible read error: a much larger clone is one base away. The CDR3 here is CASSPGPSRNSPLHF. CDR3 coding DNA: TGCGCCAGCAGCCCCGGACCCTCGAGGAATTCACCCCTCCACTTT. This rearrangement joins TRBV5-1 to TRBJ1-6, with no clear D. The CDR3 is made up of 15 amino acids. V lost 4 bases, J lost 7 bases, and 15 bases lay in between. The germline CDR1 and CDR2 sequences are SGHRS and YFSETQ.

At least ten counts were recorded for this clonotype. This sequence joins TRBV28 and TRBJ2-5, with D maybe TRBD1 (6 bases). Trimming removed 7 bases from V and 4 bases from J, with 16 bases in between. CDR1 is MDHEN, CDR2 SYDVKM, per germline. The CDR3 is made up of 14 amino acids. Here the CDR3 DNA reads TGTGCCAGCACTTTGGCGTGGGGGCGAGAGACCCAGTACTTC. Its translation is CASTLAWGRETQYF.

About this clonotype: One end of the junction is discordant with germline, which a read error may explain. The rearrangement links TRBV19 to TRBJ2-5; maybe TRBD2 (6 bases). Per the germline V gene, CDR1 is LNHDA and CDR2 is SQIVND (reference sequence). This CDR3 has 15 residues. DNA of the CDR3: TGTGCCAGTGGTATAGAAGGAGGGGCCCAAGAGACCCAGTACTTC. Translation: CASGIEGGAQETQYF.

This clonotype was seen repeatedly, ten times or more. The chain couples TRBV12-3 or TRBV12-4 to TRBJ1-1; D is unclear. CDR3 length: 15 amino acids. V gave up 1 base and J gave up 0 bases, with 9 bases separating them. In DNA form, the CDR3 reads TGTGCCAGCAGTTTAGTTAACAAGATGAACACTGAAGCTTTCTTT. It specifies CASSLVNKMNTEAFF.

This sequence joins TRBV5-6 and TRBJ2-3; 7 positions agree with TRBD2. The CDR3 runs 15 residues. Germline CDR1 and CDR2: SGHDT and YYEEEE. Trimming cost V 2 bases and J 4 bases; bases outside gene matches: 7. The CDR3 DNA reads as TGTGCCAGCAGCTTTCTGGGGGGAGGGCCAGATACGCAGTATTTT. Translation gives CASSFLGGGPDTQYF. The full variable domain, rest sourced from reference TRBV5-6 and TRBJ2-3, is DAGVTQSPTHLIKTRGQQVTLRCSPKSGHDTVSWYQQALGQGPQFIFQYYEEEERQRGNFPDRFSGHQFPNYSSELNVNALLLGDSALYLCASSFLGGGPDTQYFGPGTRLTVL.

The chain joins TRBV9 to TRBJ2-5; D is perhaps TRBD1 or TRBD2 (5 bases each). Deletions cut 3 bases from V and 4 bases from J, with 7 bases between. The length of the CDR3 is 12 residues. Germline V gives CDR1 SGDLS, CDR2 YYNGEE. CDR3 in DNA: TGTGCCAGCAGCGACGGGACAGAGACCCAGTACTTC. Translation gives CASSDGTETQYF.

This clonotype was seen ten or more times. It is likely a read error, because the conserved phenylalanine at the end of the CDR3 is missing. It is unclear where the CDR3 begins or ends on the DNA, so no DNA is shown, and the CDR3 is as TCRdb lists it. The chain joins TRBV12-3 or TRBV12-4 to TRBJ1-4. 13 amino acids form the CDR3, both terminal residues included. The CDR3 sequence: CASSLGTAVPQDL.

On this clonotype itself: This CDR3 is missing its conserved last phenylalanine or tryptophan, likely due to a read error. This chain joins TRBV2 and TRBJ1-3; D remains unclear. This CDR3 has 13 amino acids. V gave up 6 bases and J gave up 3 bases, with 9 bases separating them. Looked up from germline, CDR1 is SNHLY and CDR2 is FYNNEI. The CDR3 region is CASSESFGNTIYS. The DNA of the CDR3 is TGTGCCAGCAGCGAATCTTTTGGAAACACCATATATTCA.